This entry is about one T cell receptor beta chain. The sample is drawn from a study of blood T cell repertoires in COVID-19. The data were produced by immunoSEQ multiplex PCR, yet TCRdb's version contains in-frame clones alone and is incomplete. This repertoire shows tens of thousands of clones, roughly 87% found once; its top ten account for about 2.9%. This sequence originates from a man between 50 and 59 years old with active COVID-19. Source material: peripheral blood.

Here the CDR3 reads CASSPLGRSSGNTIYF. The CDR3 DNA sequence: TGTGCCAGCTCACCTCTTGGGCGAAGCTCTGGAAACACCATATATTTT. The chain couples TRBV18 to TRBJ1-3; D is unresolved. The CDR3 runs to 16 residues. Trimming took off 3 bases at V and 0 bases at J, with 12 bases between the two ends. Looked up from germline, CDR1 is KGHSH and CDR2 is LQKENI. Drawing the rest from reference TRBV18 and TRBJ1-3, the complete variable domain is NAGVMQNPRHLVRRRGQEARLRCSPMKGHSHVYWYRQLPEEGLKFMVYLQKENIIDESGMPKERFSAEFPKEGPSILRIQQVVRGDSAAYFCASSPLGRSSGNTIYFGEGSWLTVV.